This record concerns one TCR beta chain sequence. The data originate from a study of blood T cell repertoires in COVID-19. As for the study in general: Sources were T cells, B-cell-depleted T cells, or PBMCs; the material itself was cDNA or gDNA.

Original processing notes: Estimates of nucleated cell counts were drawn from the amplification of reference gene primers. The protocol was immunoSEQ multiplex PCR, while the TCRdb copy is restricted to in-frame clones and leaves out a portion. The V and J calls and clone size come from that table; D and trimming were worked out from the DNA. Here the sample spans approximately 150,000 clones, roughly 82% being singletons. Trimming shortened V by 4 bases and J by 2 bases, and 17 bases separated the two germline ends. CDR1 is SEHNR and CDR2 is FQNEAQ in the germline V gene (reference sequence). This CDR3 comprises 16 residues.

The source of this sequence is a human donor in a cohort sampled during active COVID-19. This sequence joins TRBV7-9 and TRBJ2-5, with D perhaps TRBD1 (6 bases). Sequenced: peripheral blood. In DNA form, the CDR3 reads TGTGCCAGCAGCTCTAGGATCCAGGGGCTTCAAGAGACCCAGTACTTC. This codes for CASSSRIQGLQETQYF.